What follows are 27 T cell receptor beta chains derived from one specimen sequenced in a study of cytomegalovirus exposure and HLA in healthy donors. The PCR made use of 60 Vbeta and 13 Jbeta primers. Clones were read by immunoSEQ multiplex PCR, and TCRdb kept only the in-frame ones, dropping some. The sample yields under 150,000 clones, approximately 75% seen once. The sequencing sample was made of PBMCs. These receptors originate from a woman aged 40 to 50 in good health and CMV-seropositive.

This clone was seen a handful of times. The CDR3, as DNA: TGCAGCGTTGCCGGACTAGAAAACACAGATACGCAGTATTTT. Translation gives CSVAGLENTDTQYF. This sequence joins TRBV29-1 and TRBJ2-3; 7 bases are shared with TRBD2. Germline V gives CDR1 SQVTM, CDR2 ANQGSEA. The CDR3 is 14 residues long. J lost 2 bases, V lost 4 bases, and 6 bases had no gene match.

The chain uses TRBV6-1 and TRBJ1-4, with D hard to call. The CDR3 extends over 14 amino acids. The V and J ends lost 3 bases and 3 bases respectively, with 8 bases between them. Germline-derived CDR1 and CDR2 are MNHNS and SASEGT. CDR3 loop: CASSDSGSNEKLFF. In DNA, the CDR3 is TGTGCCAGCAGTGATTCGGGGTCTAATGAAAAACTGTTTTTT.

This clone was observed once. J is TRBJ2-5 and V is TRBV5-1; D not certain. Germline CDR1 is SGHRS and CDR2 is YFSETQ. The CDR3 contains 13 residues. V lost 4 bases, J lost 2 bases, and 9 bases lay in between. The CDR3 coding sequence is TGCGCCAGCAGCCCAGATCCACAAGAGACCCAGTACTTC. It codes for CASSPDPQETQYF.

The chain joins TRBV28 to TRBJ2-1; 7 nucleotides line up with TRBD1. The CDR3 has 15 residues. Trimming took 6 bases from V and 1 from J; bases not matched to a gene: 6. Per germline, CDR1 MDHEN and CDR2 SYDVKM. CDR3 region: CASSGRDRSYNEQFF. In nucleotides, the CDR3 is TGTGCCAGCAGCGGCCGGGACAGATCCTACAATGAGCAGTTCTTC. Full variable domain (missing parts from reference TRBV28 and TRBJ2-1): DVKVTQSSRYLVKRTGEKVFLECVQDMDHENMFWYRQDPGLGLRLIYFSYDVKMKEKGDIPEGYSVSREKKERFSLILESASTNQTSMYLCASSGRDRSYNEQFFGPGTRLTVL.

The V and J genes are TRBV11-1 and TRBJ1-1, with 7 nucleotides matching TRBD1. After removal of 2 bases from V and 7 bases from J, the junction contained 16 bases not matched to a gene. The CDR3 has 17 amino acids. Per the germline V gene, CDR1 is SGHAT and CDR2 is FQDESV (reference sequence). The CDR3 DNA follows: TGTGCCAGCAGCTTAACCCGGGACAGCCAGATTCAGAATGAAGCTTTCTTT. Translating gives CASSLTRDSQIQNEAFF.

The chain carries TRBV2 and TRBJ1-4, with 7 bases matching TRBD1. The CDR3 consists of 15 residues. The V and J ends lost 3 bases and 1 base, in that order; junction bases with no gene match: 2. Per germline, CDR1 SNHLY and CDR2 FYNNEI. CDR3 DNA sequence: TGTGCCAGCAGTGAGCACAGGGGAACTAATGAAAAACTGTTTTTT. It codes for CASSEHRGTNEKLFF.

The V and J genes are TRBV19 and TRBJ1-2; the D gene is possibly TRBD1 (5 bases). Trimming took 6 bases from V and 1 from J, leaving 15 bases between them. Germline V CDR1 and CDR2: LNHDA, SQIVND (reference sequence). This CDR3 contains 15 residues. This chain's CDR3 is CASSPIDSDNYGYTF. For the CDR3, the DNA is TGTGCCAGTAGCCCTATTGACAGTGATAACTATGGCTACACCTTC.

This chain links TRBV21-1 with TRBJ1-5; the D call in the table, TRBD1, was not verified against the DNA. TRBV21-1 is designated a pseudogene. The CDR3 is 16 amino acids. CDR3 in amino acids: CASAIADSNSNQPQHF. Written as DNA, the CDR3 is TGTGCCAGCGCCATCGCGGACAGTAATAGCAATCAGCCCCAGCATTTT.

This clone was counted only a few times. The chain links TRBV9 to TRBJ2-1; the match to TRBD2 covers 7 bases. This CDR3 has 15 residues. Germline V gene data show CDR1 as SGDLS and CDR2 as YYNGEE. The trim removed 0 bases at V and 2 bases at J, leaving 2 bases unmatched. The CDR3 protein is CASSVVGGAYNEQFF. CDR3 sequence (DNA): TGTGCCAGCAGCGTAGTGGGGGGGGCCTACAATGAGCAGTTCTTC.

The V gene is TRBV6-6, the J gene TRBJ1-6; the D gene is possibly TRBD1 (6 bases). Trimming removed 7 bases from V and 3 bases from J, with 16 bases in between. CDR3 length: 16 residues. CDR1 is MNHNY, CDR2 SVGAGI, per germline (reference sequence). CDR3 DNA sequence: TGTGCCAGCATAGGGCTCCAGGGGAGCTATAATTCACCCCTCCACTTT. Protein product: CASIGLQGSYNSPLHF.

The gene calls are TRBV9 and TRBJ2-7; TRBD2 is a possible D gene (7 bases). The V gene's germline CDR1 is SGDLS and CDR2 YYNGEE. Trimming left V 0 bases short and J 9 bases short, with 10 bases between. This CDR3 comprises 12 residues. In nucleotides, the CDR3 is TGTGCCAGCAGCGTAGCCGGGGGGCCGCAGTACTTC. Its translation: CASSVAGGPQYF.

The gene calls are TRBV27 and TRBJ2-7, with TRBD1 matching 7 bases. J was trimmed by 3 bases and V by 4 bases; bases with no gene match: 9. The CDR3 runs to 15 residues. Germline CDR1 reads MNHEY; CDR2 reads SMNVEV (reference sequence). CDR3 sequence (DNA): TGTGCCAGCAGTTACGCCGGGACAGAATTCTACGAGCAGTACTTC. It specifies CASSYAGTEFYEQYF.

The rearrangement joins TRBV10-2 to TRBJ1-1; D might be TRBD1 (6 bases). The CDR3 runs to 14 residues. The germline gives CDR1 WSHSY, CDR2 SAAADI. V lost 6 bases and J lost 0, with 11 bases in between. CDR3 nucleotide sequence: TGCGCCAGCAGACAGGGAGTAATGAACACTGAAGCTTTCTTT. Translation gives CASRQGVMNTEAFF.

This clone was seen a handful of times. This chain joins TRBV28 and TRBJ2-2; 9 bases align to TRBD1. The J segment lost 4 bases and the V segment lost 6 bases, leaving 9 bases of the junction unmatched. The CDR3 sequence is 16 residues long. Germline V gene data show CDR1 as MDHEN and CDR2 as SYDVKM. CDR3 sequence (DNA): TGTGCCAGCAGCCCCGGGACAGGGTCAGGCACCGGGGAGCTGTTTTTT. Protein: CASSPGTGSGTGELFF.

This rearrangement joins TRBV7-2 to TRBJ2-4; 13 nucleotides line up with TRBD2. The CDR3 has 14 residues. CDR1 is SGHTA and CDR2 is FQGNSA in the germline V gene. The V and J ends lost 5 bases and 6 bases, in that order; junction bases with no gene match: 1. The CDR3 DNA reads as TGTGCCAGCAGCCGGACTAGCGGGGGAAACATTCAGTACTTC. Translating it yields CASSRTSGGNIQYF.

CDR3 sequence: CASSDGTGGGYEQYF. Written as DNA, the CDR3 is TGTGCCAGCTCAGACGGGACAGGGGGCGGATACGAGCAGTACTTC. The rearrangement uses TRBV18 and TRBJ2-7, with 12 bases lining up with TRBD1. V was pared by 5 bases and J by 4 bases, with 6 bases of the junction left unmatched. CDR1 KGHSH and CDR2 LQKENI come from the germline V gene. The CDR3 length is 15 residues.

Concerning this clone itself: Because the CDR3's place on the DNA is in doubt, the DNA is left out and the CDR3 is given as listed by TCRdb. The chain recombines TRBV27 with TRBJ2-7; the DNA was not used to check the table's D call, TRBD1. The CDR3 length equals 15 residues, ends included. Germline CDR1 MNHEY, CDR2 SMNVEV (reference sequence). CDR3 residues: CASSFGPGPLDEQYF.

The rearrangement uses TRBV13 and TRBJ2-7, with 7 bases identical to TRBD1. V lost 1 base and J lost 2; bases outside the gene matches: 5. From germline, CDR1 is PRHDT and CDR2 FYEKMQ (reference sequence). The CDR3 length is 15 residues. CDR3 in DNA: TGTGCCAGCAGCTTAGTACGGGACAGTACCTACGAGCAGTACTTC. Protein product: CASSLVRDSTYEQYF.

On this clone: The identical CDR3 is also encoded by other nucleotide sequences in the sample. The CDR3 DNA sequence: TGCGCCAGCAGCTTGGGGGGGACAGATATAGGCGAGCAGTTCTTC. It yields the protein CASSLGGTDIGEQFF. The chain combines TRBV5-1 with TRBJ2-1, with 7 bases aligning to TRBD1. Germline assignment: CDR1 SGHRS and CDR2 YFSETQ. The CDR3 totals 15 residues. The V segment lost 0 bases and the J segment 10 bases; nucleotides outside the gene matches: 10.

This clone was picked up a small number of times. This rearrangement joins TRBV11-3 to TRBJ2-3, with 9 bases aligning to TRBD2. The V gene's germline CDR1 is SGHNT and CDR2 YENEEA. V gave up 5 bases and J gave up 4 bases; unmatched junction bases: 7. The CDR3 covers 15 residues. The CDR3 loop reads CASSESGGRSDTQYF. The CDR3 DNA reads TGTGCCAGCAGCGAGAGCGGGGGGAGGTCAGATACGCAGTATTTT. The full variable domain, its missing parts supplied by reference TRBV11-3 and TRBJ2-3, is EAGVVQSPRYKIIEKKQPVAFWCNPISGHNTLYWYLQNLGQGPELLIRYENEEAVDDSQLPKDRFSAERLKGVDSTLKIQPAELGDSAVYLCASSESGGRSDTQYFGPGTRLTVL.

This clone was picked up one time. This chain's CDR3 is CAISESRGRGTGYTEAFF. CDR3 DNA sequence: TGTGCCATCAGTGAGTCGCGGGGGCGGGGGACAGGGTACACTGAAGCTTTCTTT. The rearrangement links TRBV10-3 to TRBJ1-1; 9 bases line up with TRBD1. This CDR3 contains 18 residues. Trimming at V came to 0 bases and at J to 3 bases, leaving 11 bases not matched to a gene. Germline CDR1 is ENHRY and CDR2 is SYGVKD.

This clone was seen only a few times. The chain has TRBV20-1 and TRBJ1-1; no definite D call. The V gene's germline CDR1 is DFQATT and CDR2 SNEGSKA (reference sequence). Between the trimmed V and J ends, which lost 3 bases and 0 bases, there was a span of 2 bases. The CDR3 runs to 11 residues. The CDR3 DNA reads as TGCAGTGCTAGCGTGAACACTGAAGCTTTCTTT. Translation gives CSASVNTEAFF.

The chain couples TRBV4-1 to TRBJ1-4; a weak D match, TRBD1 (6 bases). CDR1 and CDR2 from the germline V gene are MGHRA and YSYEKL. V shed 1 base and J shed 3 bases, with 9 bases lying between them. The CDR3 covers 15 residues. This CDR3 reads CASSQAGAANEKLFF. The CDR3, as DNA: TGCGCCAGCAGCCAAGCAGGGGCGGCTAATGAAAAACTGTTTTTT.

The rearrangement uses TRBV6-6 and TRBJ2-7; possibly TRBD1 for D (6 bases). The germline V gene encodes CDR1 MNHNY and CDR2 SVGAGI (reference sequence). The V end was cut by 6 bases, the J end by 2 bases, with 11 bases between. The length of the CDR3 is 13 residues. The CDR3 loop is CASRETGPYEQYF. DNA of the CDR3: TGTGCCAGCAGGGAGACAGGTCCCTACGAGCAGTACTTC.

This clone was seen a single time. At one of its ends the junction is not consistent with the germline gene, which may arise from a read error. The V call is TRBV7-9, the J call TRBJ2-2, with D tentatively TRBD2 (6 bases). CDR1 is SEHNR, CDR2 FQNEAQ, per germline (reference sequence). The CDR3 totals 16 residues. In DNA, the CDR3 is TGTTCCAGCAGCTTAGCTTTAGCGGACCACACCGGGGAGCTGTTTTTT. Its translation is CSSSLALADHTGELFF.

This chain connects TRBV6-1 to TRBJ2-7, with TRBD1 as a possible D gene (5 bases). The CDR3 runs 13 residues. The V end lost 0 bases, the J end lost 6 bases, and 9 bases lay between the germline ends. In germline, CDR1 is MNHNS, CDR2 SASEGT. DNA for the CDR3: TGTGCCAGCAGTGAAGCGGGGCCTTTCGAGCAGTACTTC. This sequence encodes CASSEAGPFEQYF.

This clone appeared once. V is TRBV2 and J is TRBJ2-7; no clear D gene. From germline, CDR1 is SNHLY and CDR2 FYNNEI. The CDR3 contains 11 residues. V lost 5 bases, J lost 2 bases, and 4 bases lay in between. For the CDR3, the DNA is TGTGCCAGCAGTCAGACCTACGAGCAGTACTTC. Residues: CASSQTYEQYF.